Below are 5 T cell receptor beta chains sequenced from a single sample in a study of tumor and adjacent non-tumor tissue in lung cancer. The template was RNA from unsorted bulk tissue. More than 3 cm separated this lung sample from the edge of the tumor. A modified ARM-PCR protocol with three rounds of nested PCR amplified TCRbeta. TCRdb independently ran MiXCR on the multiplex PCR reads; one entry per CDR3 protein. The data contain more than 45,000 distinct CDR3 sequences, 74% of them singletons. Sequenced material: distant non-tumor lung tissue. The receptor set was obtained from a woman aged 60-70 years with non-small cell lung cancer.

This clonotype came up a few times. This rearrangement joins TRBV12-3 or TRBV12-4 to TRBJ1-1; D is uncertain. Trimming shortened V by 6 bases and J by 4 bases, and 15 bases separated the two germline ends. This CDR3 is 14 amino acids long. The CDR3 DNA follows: TGTGCCAGCAGCCCAAAAGACTCGAGCACTGAAGCTTTCTTT. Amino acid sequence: CASSPKDSSTEAFF.

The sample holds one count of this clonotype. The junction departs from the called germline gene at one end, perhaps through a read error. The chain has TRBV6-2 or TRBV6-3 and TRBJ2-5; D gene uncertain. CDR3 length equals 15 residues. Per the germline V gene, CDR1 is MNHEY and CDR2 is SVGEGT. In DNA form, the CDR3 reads TGTGCCAGCAGTTGGGGATCGGACGGTCAAGAGACCAAGTACTTC. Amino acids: CASSWGSDGQETKYF.

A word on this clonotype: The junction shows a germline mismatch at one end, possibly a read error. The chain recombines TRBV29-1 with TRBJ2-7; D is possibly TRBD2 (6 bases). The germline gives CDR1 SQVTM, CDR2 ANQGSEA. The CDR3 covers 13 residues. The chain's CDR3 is CRVVDGGAYEQYF. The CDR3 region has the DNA TGCAGGGTTGTAGATGGAGGGGCCTACGAGCAGTACTTC.

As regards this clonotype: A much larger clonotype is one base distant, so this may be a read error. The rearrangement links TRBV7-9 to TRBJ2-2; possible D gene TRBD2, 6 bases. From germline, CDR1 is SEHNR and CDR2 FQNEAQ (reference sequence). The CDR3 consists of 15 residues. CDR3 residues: CASSPQNPYTGGLFF. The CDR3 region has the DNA TGTGCCAGCAGCCCACAGAACCCGTACACCGGGGGGCTGTTTTTT.

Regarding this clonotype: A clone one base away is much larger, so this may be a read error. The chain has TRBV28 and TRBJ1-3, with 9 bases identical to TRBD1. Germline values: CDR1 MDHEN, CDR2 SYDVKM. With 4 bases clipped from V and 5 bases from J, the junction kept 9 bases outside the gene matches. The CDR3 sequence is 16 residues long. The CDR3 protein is CASSSGGQGVRNTIYF. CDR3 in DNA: TGTGCCAGCAGTTCTGGGGGACAGGGTGTTAGAAACACCATATATTTT.